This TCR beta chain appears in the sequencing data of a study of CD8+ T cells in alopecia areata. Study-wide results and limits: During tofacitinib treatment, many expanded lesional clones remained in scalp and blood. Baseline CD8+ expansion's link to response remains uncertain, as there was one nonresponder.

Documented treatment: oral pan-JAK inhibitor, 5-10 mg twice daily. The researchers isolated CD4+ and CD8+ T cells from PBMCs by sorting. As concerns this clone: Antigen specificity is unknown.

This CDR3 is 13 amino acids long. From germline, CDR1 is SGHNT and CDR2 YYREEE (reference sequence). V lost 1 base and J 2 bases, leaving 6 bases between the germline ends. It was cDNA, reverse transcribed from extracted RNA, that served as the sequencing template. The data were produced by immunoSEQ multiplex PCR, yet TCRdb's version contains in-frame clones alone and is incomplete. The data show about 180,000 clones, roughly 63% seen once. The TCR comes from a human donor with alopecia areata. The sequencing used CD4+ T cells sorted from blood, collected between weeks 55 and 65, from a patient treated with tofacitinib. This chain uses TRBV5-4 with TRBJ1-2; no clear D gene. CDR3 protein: CASSLLENYGYTF. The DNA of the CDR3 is TGTGCCAGCAGCTTGCTTGAGAACTATGGCTACACCTTC.